This T cell receptor (beta chain) was sequenced for a study of blood T cell repertoires in COVID-19. Sequenced by immunoSEQ multiplex PCR; TCRdb stores in-frame clones only, minus some. The data show more than 80,000 clones, with around 67% seen just once and around 23% held by the top ten. The V and J ends lost 2 bases and 0 bases respectively, with 7 bases between them. Germline CDR1 reads LGHNA; CDR2 reads YNFKEQ. The CDR3 length is 14 residues. The genes are TRBV4-2 and TRBJ2-5; the D is unclear. The sequenced sample was peripheral blood. The sequence derives from a woman aged 60-75 years in a cohort sampled during active or convalescent COVID-19. CDR3 in amino acids: CASSQLPYQETQYF. The CDR3 region has the DNA TGTGCCAGCAGCCAACTTCCGTACCAAGAGACCCAGTACTTC.